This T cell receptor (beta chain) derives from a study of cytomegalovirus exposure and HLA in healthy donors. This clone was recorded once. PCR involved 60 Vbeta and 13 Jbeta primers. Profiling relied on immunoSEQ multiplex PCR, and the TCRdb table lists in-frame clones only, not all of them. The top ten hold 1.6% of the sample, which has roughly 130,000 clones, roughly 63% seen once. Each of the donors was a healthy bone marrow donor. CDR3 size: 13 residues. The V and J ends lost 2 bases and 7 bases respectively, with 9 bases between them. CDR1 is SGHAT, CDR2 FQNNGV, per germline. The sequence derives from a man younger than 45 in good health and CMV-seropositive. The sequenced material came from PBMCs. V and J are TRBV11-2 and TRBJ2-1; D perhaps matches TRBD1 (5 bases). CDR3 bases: TGTGCCAGCAGCTTAATAGCAGGGAATGAGCAGTTCTTC. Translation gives CASSLIAGNEQFF.